This is a list of T cell receptor beta chains from one sample in a study of T cells in Graves' hyperthyroidism and ophthalmopathy. TCRdb fed the multiplex PCR reads into MiXCR, producing one record per CDR3 protein. The sample lists roughly 500,000 distinct CDR3 sequences, approximately 16% seen once, with approximately 30% in the top ten. Sequenced sample: blood. Receptors were obtained from a woman aged 25 to 39 with Graves' ophthalmopathy. CDR3s include the opening cysteine and the closing phenylalanine or tryptophan. D genes are given only for firm matches. The size of a clone is reported for some rows only, either as once, few or many, or as a class for expanded clones.

abundance,j_gene,d_gene,v_gene,CDR3nt,CDR3aa
many,TRBJ2-1,-,TRBV28,TGTGCCAGCAGTTTAGGGGGGCGGAACAATGAGCAGTTCTTC,CASSLGGRNNEQFF
many,TRBJ2-5,TRBD2,TRBV20-1,TGCAGTGCGGACGATAGCGGGATTCAAGAGACCCAGTACTTC,CSADDSGIQETQYF
many,TRBJ1-1,TRBD1,TRBV20-1,TGCAGTGCTAGATTAGGGGGCTTCGGAGCTTTCTTT,CSARLGGFGAFF
-,TRBJ1-5,TRBD1,TRBV9,TGTGCCAGCAGCGTAGACGGACAGGGTGGACAGCCCCAGCATTTT,CASSVDGQGGQPQHF
many,TRBJ2-7,-,TRBV28,TGTGCCAGCAGTTTGGGGGGGCAGACCTCCGAGCAGTACTTC,CASSLGGQTSEQYF
-,TRBJ2-1,-,TRBV14,TGTGCCAGCAGCCAAGTCCCATTTCACAATGAGCAGTTCTTC,CASSQVPFHNEQFF
few,TRBJ1-1,-,TRBV28,TGTGCCAGCACCCTTTTGGGGGGGAACGCTGAAGCTTTCTTT,CASTLLGGNAEAFF
few,TRBJ2-1,TRBD2,TRBV5-4,TGTGCCAGCAAGGGAGGGACTAGCTCGGGTGAGCAGTTCTTC,CASKGGTSSGEQFF
many,TRBJ2-7,TRBD1,TRBV11-2,TGTGCCAGCAGCGAGACAGGGGGCCGCTACGAGCAGTACTTC,CASSETGGRYEQYF
-,TRBJ2-1,TRBD2,TRBV29-1,TGCAGCGCCCCCCCCCTCACTAGCGGGATAAGAAATGAGCAGTTCTTC,CSAPPLTSGIRNEQFF
-,TRBJ2-7,TRBD1,TRBV7-8,TGTGCCAGCAGCCGACGGACAGGGCAGGGTTACGAGCAGTACTTC,CASSRRTGQGYEQYF
many,TRBJ2-3,-,TRBV7-2,TGTGCCAGCAGCCTCGGACCCATAGGAGATACGCAGTATTTT,CASSLGPIGDTQYF
-,TRBJ2-1,TRBD2,TRBV14,TGTGCCAGCAGCCAAGACGTCTCGGGACTAGCGGGAGGGAATGAGCAGTTCTTC,CASSQDVSGLAGGNEQFF
-,TRBJ2-7,TRBD2,TRBV28,TGTGCCAGCAGTTTAGGGGGCGGGAGGGGGTACGAGCAGCACTTC,CASSLGGGRGYEQHF
many,TRBJ1-1,TRBD1,TRBV28,TGTGCCAGCAGCCGGACAGGGATTGGAGCGGCTTTCTTT,CASSRTGIGAAFF
-,TRBJ2-1,TRBD2,TRBV20-1,TGCAGTGCTAGAGGTGAAAGCGGGAGAGGTGTTTTATATGAGCAGTTCTTC,CSARGESGRGVLYEQFF
many,TRBJ2-5,TRBD1,TRBV28,TGTGCCAGCAGTTTCGGGACAGGGGGCGAAGAGACCCAGTACTTC,CASSFGTGGEETQYF
-,TRBJ1-1,TRBD1,TRBV20-1,TGCAGTGCTATAAGACAGGGGGCAACTGAAGCTTTCTTT,CSAIRQGATEAFF
few,TRBJ2-7,-,TRBV27,TGTGCCAGCAGTGGGGGATCGTACTACGAGCAGTACTTC,CASSGGSYYEQYF
-,TRBJ2-7,-,TRBV30,TGTGCCTGGGAGCCAACTAGCACCTCCTACGAGCAGTACTTC,CAWEPTSTSYEQYF
many,TRBJ2-1,-,TRBV11-2,TGTGCCAGCAACCAGGAGGGGTACAATGAGCAGTTCTTC,CASNQEGYNEQFF
few,TRBJ1-1,-,TRBV10-3,TGTGCCACCCAAAAGGACAGCGAAGGTGAAGCTTTCTTT,CATQKDSEGEAFF
many,TRBJ1-5,-,TRBV4-3,TGCGCCAGCAGCCAAGCCCCAGGTCAGCCCCAGCATTTT,CASSQAPGQPQHF
many,TRBJ2-1,-,TRBV11-1,TGTGCCAGCACCTTCCGTTCGAATGAGCAGTTCTTC,CASTFRSNEQFF
-,TRBJ2-2,TRBD2,TRBV2,TGTGCCAGCAGTTCAGCGGGGCGAGGCACCGGGGAGCTGTTTTTT,CASSSAGRGTGELFF
many,TRBJ1-1,-,TRBV30,TGTGCCTGGAGGGAGGGTAGGGTAGCTGAAGCTTTCTTT,CAWREGRVAEAFF
few,TRBJ1-5,-,TRBV10-3,TGTGCCATCAGTGACCGGGACGGTACCAATCAGCCCCAGCATTTT,CAISDRDGTNQPQHF
-,TRBJ1-2,TRBD1,TRBV7-2,TGTGCCAGCAGCTTAGTTGGACAGGGAAGGAATGGCTACACCTTC,CASSLVGQGRNGYTF
many,TRBJ1-1,TRBD1,TRBV27,TGTGCCAGCAGTTTATCGACAGGGAGCACTGAAGCTTTCTTT,CASSLSTGSTEAFF
many,TRBJ2-7,-,TRBV9,TGTGCCAGCAGCGTAAGTGGGGGTGGAGAGCAGTACTTC,CASSVSGGGEQYF
-,TRBJ2-2,-,TRBV28,TGTGCCAGCAGGCACGGGATACAGGTCGGGGAGCTGTTTTTT,CASRHGIQVGELFF
many,TRBJ1-5,-,TRBV12-3/TRBV12-4,TGTGCCAGCAGGCACAGGGATACGAAACAGCCCCAGCATTTT,CASRHRDTKQPQHF
many,TRBJ1-1,-,TRBV11-2,TGTGCCAGCAGCCGATGGGAGAGAACGAACACTGAAGCTTTCTTT,CASSRWERTNTEAFF
many,TRBJ2-1,TRBD2,TRBV14,TGTGCCAGCAGCCAAGATGGGACTAGGAAATACAATGAGCAGTTCTTC,CASSQDGTRKYNEQFF
many,TRBJ2-5,TRBD1,TRBV20-1,TGCAGTGTAAGGGGACAGGGCCAAGAGACCCAGTACTTC,CSVRGQGQETQYF
-,TRBJ1-1,-,TRBV6-1,TGTGCCAGCAGTCGCCGACGGAAAAGGGACACTGAAGCTTTCTTT,CASSRRRKRDTEAFF
many,TRBJ2-4,TRBD2,TRBV28,TGTGCCAGCAGTTTAAGTTTACGGTTTTGGGCTAGCGGGAGGGACATTCAGTACTTC,CASSLSLRFWASGRDIQYF
-,TRBJ2-3,-,TRBV6-2/TRBV6-3,TGTGCCAGCAGCTCTGGAGGGCCGGGGAATACGCAGTATTTT,CASSSGGPGNTQYF
few,TRBJ1-1,TRBD1,TRBV29-1,TGCAGCGTCGCCTCCGGGACAGTGCACTCTGAAGCTTTCTTT,CSVASGTVHSEAFF
many,TRBJ2-1,TRBD2,TRBV24-1,TGTGCCACCAGTGAGCAGGGAGCGGGATTTAATGAGCAGTTCTTC,CATSEQGAGFNEQFF
many,TRBJ2-1,-,TRBV18,TGTGCCAGCTCCAAGGGACCCGCCCGTGACAATGAGCAGTTCTTC,CASSKGPARDNEQFF
-,TRBJ2-3,-,TRBV4-1,TGCGCCAGCAGCCCCCTAGCCCAAATAATCACAGATACGCAGTATTTT,CASSPLAQIITDTQYF
-,TRBJ1-2,-,TRBV20-1,TGCAGTGCTACCGCGTCTAGCTACACCTTC,CSATASSYTF
many,TRBJ2-3,TRBD2,TRBV20-1,TGCAGTGCTAGAGGTTCGGCGGGAGCCGCAGATACGCAGTATTTT,CSARGSAGAADTQYF
many,TRBJ2-7,TRBD2,TRBV6-2/TRBV6-3,TGTGCCAGCAGTCACGGGACTAACCAGCAGTACTTC,CASSHGTNQQYF
few,TRBJ2-7,TRBD2,TRBV7-2,TGTGCCAGCAGCCCCGGGAGGGCGAAAACCTACGAGCAGTACTTC,CASSPGRAKTYEQYF
-,TRBJ1-5,-,TRBV28,TGTGCCAGCAGTTTATTAGCGGGGGATCAGCCCCAGCATTTT,CASSLLAGDQPQHF
few,TRBJ2-1,-,TRBV20-1,TGCAGTGCCGGTTCCGGGACTGACTCCTACAATGAGCAGTTCTTC,CSAGSGTDSYNEQFF
-,TRBJ2-3,-,TRBV7-9,TGTGCCAGCAGCTTACCTATCACAGATACGCAGTATTTT,CASSLPITDTQYF
many,TRBJ2-2,-,TRBV2,TGTGCCAGCAACGGGCCCCCTTTCACCGGGGAGCTGTTTTTT,CASNGPPFTGELFF
-,TRBJ2-5,-,TRBV5-1,TGCGCCAGCAGCTTGGACAGGCAGAAGCGACCTCAAGAGACCCAGTACTTC,CASSLDRQKRPQETQYF